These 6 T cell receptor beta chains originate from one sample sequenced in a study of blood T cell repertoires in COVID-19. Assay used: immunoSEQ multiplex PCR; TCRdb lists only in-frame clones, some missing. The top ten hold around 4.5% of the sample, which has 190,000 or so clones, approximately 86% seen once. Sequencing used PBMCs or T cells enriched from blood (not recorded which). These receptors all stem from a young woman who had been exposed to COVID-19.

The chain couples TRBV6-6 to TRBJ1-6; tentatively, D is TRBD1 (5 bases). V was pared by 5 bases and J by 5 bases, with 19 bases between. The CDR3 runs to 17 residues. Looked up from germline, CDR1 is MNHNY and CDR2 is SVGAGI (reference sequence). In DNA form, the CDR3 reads TGTGCCAGCAGTCCCCTTTCTCAGGGATCCAATAATTCACCCCTCCACTTT. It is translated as CASSPLSQGSNNSPLHF.

CDR3 region: CASSLVLGGGPQHF. The CDR3, as DNA: TGTGCCAGCAGCTTGGTCCTGGGGGGAGGGCCCCAGCATTTT. The chain couples TRBV11-2 to TRBJ1-5; tentative D call: TRBD1 (5 bases). Looked up from germline, CDR1 is SGHAT and CDR2 is FQNNGV. Trimming removed 3 bases at V and 9 bases at J, with 15 bases between. The CDR3 covers 14 residues.

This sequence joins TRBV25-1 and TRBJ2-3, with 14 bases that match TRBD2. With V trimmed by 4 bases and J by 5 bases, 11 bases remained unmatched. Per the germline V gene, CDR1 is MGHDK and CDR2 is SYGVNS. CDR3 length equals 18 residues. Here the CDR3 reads CASSATSRTSGGRDTQYF. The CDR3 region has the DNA TGTGCCAGCAGTGCTACGTCCCGGACTAGCGGGGGGAGAGATACGCAGTATTTT.

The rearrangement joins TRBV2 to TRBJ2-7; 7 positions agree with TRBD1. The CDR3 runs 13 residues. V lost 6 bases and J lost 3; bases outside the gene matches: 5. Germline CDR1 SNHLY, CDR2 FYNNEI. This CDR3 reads CASSLRQGYEQYF. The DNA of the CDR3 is TGTGCCAGCAGCCTTAGACAGGGCTACGAGCAGTACTTC.

CDR3 sequence (DNA): TGTGCCAGCAGTTCTGCCTCCGGGGGTCCCTATAATTCACCCCTCCACTTT. It codes for CASSSASGGPYNSPLHF. This chain uses TRBV28 with TRBJ1-6; tentative D call: TRBD1 (5 bases). This CDR3 comprises 17 residues. CDR1 and CDR2 from the germline V gene are MDHEN and SYDVKM. V was clipped by 4 bases and J by 2 bases, with 15 bases between them.

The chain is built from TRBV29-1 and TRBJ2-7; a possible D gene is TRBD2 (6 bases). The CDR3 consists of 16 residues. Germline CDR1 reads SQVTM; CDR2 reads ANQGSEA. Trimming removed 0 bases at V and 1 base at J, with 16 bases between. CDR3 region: CSVEDTGGTQSYEQYF. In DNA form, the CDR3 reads TGCAGCGTTGAAGATACAGGAGGGACTCAGTCCTACGAGCAGTACTTC.